This section outlines one TCR beta chain sequence together with its context. Categorization into cohorts depended on clinical history that participants reported. The protocol was immunoSEQ multiplex PCR, while the TCRdb copy is restricted to in-frame clones and leaves out a portion. The data contain a few hundred thousand clones, more than 75% of them singletons. These data originate in a study of blood T cell repertoires in COVID-19. About the research overall: PBMCs, B-cell-depleted T cells, or T cells provided the cDNA or gDNA that made up the material.

CDR1 and CDR2 from the germline V gene are KGHSH and LQKENI. V lost 3 bases, J lost 10 bases, and 10 bases lay in between. The CDR3 loop spans 13 amino acids. Sequenced material: PBMCs or T cells enriched from blood (not recorded which). The chain has TRBV18 and TRBJ1-6; possible D gene TRBD1, 6 bases. This receptor was taken from a woman between 50 and 59 years old who had recovered from COVID-19. The CDR3 sequence is CASSPVQGSPLHF. In nucleotides, the CDR3 is TGTGCCAGCTCACCTGTACAGGGATCACCCCTCCACTTT.